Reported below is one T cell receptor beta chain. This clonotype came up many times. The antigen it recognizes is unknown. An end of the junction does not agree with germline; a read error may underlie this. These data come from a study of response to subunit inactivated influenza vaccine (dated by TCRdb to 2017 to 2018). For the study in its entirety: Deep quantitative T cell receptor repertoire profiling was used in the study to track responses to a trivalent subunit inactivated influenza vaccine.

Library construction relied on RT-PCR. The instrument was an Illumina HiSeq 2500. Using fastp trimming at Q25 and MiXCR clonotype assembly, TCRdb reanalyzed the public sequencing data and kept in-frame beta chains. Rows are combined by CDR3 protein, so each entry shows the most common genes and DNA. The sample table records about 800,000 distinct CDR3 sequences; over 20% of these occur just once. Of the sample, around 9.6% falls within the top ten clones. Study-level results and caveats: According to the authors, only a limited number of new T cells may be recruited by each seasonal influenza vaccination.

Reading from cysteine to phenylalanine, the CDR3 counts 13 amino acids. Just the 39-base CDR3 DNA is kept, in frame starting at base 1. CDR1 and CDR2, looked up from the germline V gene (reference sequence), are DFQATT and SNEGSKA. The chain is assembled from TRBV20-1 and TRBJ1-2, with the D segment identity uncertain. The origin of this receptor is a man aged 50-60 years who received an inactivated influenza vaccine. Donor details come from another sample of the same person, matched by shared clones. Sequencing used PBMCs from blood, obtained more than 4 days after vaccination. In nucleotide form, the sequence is TGCAGTGCTGGAGAGTCCGCTAACTATGGCTACACCTTC. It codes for CSAGESANYGYTF.